The clone carrying this T cell receptor beta chain was seen a few times. A lack of ophthalmopathy progression within 18 months defined stable Graves' hyperthyroidism. This entry belongs to a study of T cells in Graves' hyperthyroidism and ophthalmopathy. Regions amplified from RNA transcripts were the TCR beta CDR3 regions. HTBI primers were used for first-round RT-PCR of the TCR CDR3. TCRdb used MiXCR to reprocess the multiplex PCR reads, holding one entry per CDR3 protein. The top ten clones hold about 33% of a sample with more than 350,000 distinct CDR3 sequences, more than 13% of them seen once. V trimming: 5 bases; J trimming: 6 bases; junction bases outside the gene matches: 9. CDR1 is KGHDR and CDR2 is SFDVKD in the germline V gene. The CDR3 has 16 residues.

The TCR originated in a woman aged 25 to 39 with Graves' hyperthyroidism. This rearrangement joins TRBV24-1 to TRBJ2-2, with TRBD1 matching 9 bases. Sequenced: blood. The CDR3 spells CATSAPGQGVSGELFF. Written as DNA, the CDR3 is TGTGCCACCAGTGCCCCGGGACAGGGCGTATCCGGGGAGCTGTTTTTT.